Below, one TCR beta chain is given with its context. The data were taken from a study of technical replicates of blood from a handful of donors. Data came from immunoSEQ multiplex PCR; TCRdb stores just in-frame clones and leaves some out. Of approximately 80,000 clones listed, roughly nine tenths are singletons. CDR3 size: 17 residues. The germline V gene encodes CDR1 SGHAT and CDR2 FQNNGV. V shed 0 bases and J shed 3 bases, with 17 bases lying between them. The receptor was derived from a human donor in good health. This chain connects TRBV11-2 to TRBJ1-1, with D possibly being TRBD1 (5 bases). The sequenced material came from T cells isolated from PBMCs. DNA for the CDR3: TGTGCCAGCAGCTTAGACGTGTGGCAGGGTAGGGACACTGAAGCTTTCTTT. Amino acids: CASSLDVWQGRDTEAFF.